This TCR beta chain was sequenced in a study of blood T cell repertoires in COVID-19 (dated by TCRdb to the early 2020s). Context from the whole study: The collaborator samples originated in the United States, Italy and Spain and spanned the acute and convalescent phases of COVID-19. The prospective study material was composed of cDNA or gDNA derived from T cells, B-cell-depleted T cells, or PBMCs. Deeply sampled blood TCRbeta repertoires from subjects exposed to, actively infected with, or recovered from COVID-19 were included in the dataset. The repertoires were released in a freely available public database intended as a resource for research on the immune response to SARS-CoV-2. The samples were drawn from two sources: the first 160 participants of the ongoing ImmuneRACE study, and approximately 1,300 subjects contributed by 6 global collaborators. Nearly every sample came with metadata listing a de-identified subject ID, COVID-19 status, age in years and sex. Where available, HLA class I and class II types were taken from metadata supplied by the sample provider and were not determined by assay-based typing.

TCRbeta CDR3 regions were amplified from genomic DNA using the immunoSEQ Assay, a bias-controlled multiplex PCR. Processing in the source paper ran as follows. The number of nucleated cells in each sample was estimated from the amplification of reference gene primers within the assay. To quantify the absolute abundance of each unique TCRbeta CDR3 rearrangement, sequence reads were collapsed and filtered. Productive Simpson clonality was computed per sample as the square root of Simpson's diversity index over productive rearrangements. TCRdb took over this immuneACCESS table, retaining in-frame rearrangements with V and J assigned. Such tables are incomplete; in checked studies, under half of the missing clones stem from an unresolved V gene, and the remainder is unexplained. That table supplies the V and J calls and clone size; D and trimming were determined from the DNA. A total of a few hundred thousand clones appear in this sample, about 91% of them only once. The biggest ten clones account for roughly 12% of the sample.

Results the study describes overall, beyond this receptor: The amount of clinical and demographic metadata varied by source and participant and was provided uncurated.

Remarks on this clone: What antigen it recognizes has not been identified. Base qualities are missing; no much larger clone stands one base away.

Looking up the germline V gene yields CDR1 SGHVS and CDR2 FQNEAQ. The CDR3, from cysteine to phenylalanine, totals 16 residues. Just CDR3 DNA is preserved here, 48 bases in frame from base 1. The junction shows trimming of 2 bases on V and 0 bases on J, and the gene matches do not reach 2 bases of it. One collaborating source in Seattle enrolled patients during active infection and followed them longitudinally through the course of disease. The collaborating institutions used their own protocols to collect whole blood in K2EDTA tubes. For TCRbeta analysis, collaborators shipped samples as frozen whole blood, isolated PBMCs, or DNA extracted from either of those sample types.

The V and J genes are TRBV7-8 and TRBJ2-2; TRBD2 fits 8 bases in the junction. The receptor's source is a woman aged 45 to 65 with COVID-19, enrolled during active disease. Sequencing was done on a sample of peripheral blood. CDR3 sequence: CASSLLAGPNTGELFF. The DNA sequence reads TGTGCCAGCAGCTTACTAGCGGGTCCGAACACCGGGGAGCTGTTTTTT. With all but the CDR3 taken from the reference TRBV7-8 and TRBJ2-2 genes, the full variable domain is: GAGVSQSPRYKVAKRGQDVALRCDPISGHVSLFWYQQALGQGPEFLTYFQNEAQLDKSGLPSDRFFAERPEGSVSTLKIQRTQQEDSAVYLCASSLLAGPNTGELFFGEGSRLTVL.